This T cell receptor beta chain was identified during a study of T-cell reconstitution after alpha-beta-depleted transplantation in children. Overall study results and limits: In patients about two months after transplant, alpha-beta T cells reportedly arose from several hundred expanded graft clones. After transplant, high TCRbeta diversity at day 60 in some patients arose from surviving recipient T cells and thymic progenitors. Newly made T cells mostly supplied T-cell counts and diversity one year after transplant.

This clonotype was recorded a few times. Its antigen is as yet unknown. It was with unique molecular identifiers that the TCRbeta library was prepared. TCRdb reprocessed the PCR reads via MiXCR and lists one record per CDR3 protein. The sample has 500,000 to 750,000 distinct CDR3 sequences; roughly 13% are singletons. The CDR3 sequence is 12 residues long. Trimming at V came to 7 bases and at J to 8 bases, leaving 6 bases not matched to a gene. Germline CDR1 SQVTM, CDR2 ANQGSEA. This sequence originates from a male patient younger than 18 who had a stem cell transplant for acute myeloid leukemia, so the T cells may come from the graft donor. J is TRBJ1-4 and V is TRBV29-1, with 8 bases that match TRBD1. The sample here was PBMCs, mostly from graft donor cells, taken 360 days after TCRalphabeta/CD19-depleted stem cell transplant. This CDR3 reads CSGGQGGEKLFF. DNA of the CDR3: TGCAGCGGCGGACAGGGTGGCGAAAAACTGTTTTTT. Supplemented by reference TRBV29-1 and TRBJ1-4, the full variable domain reads SAVISQKPSRDICQRGTSLTIQCQVDSQVTMMFWYRQQPGQSLTLIATANQGSEATYESGFVIDKFPISRPNLTFSTLTVSNMSPEDSSIYLCSGGQGGEKLFFGSGTQLSVL.